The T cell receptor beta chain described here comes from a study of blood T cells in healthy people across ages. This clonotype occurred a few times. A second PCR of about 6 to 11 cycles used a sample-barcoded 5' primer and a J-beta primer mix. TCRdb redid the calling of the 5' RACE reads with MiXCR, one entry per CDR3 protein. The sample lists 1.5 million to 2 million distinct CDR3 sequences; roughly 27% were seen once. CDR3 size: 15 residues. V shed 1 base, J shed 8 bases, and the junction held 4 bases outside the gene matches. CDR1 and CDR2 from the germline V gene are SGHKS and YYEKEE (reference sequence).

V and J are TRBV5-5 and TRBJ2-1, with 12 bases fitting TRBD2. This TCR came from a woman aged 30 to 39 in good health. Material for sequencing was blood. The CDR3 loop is CASSLPSGGVDEQFF. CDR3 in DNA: TGTGCCAGCAGCTTGCCTAGCGGGGGGGTCGATGAGCAGTTCTTC.